One and the same sample provided the 17 T cell receptor beta chains below, sequenced in a study of regulatory T cells in long-lasting Graves disease. As for time point: newly diagnosed GD, antithyroid drugs for less than 3 months. RNA from PBMCs was the source of the TCR library. Construction of TCR beta libraries relied on iRepertoire HTBI primers and on Arm-PCR targeting CDR3 regions. One entry per CDR3 protein, called by TCRdb with MiXCR from the multiplex PCR reads. The data contain about 610,000 distinct CDR3 sequences, more than 15% of them singletons. The same data also contributed to another study, on T cells in Graves' hyperthyroidism and ophthalmopathy.

The source material was peripheral blood mononuclear cells (PBMCs), sampled at new diagnosis, from a patient treated with antithyroid drugs. These TCRs come from a young man with Graves disease.

This clonotype has just a few counts. The rearrangement uses TRBV4-1 and TRBJ2-3; 9 bases map to TRBD1. Germline-derived CDR1 and CDR2 are MGHRA and YSYEKL. Trimming removed 3 bases from V and 5 bases from J; junction bases left unmatched: 24. This CDR3 region has 21 residues. The CDR3 loop is CASSHPPGQGLVIGPQDTQYF. CDR3 nucleotide sequence: TGCGCCAGCAGCCACCCACCGGGACAGGGACTCGTTATCGGACCCCAAGATACGCAGTATTTT.

This clonotype appeared a few times. This rearrangement joins TRBV19 to TRBJ1-6; 8 bases match TRBD1. CDR1 and CDR2 from the germline V gene are LNHDA and SQIVND (reference sequence). The CDR3 extends over 14 amino acids. With 6 bases clipped from V and 10 bases from J, the junction kept 8 bases outside the gene matches. The CDR3 sequence: CASSRRDRLSPLHF. CDR3 in DNA: TGTGCCAGTAGCCGACGGGACAGGCTGTCACCCCTCCACTTT. Full variable domain (outside the CDR3, taken from reference TRBV19 and TRBJ1-6): DGGITQSPKYLFRKEGQNVTLSCEQNLNHDAMYWYRQDPGQGLRLIYYSQIVNDFQKGDIAEGYSVSREKKESFPLTVTSAQKNPTAFYLCASSRRDRLSPLHFGNGTRLTVT.

In its sample, this clonotype was seen once. This chain uses TRBV7-9 with TRBJ2-7; unclear D gene. CDR1 is SEHNR, CDR2 FQNEAQ, per germline (reference sequence). V shed 2 bases and J shed 0 bases, with 11 bases lying between them. CDR3 size: 15 residues. The DNA for the CDR3 is TGTGCCAGCAGCTTACAGGCAGCGAGCTCCTACGAGCAGTACTTC. Translated, it gives CASSLQAASSYEQYF.

Points on this clonotype: Possible read error: a much larger clone is one base away. The rearrangement joins TRBV20-1 to TRBJ2-5; 9 bases line up with TRBD1. Looked up from germline, CDR1 is DFQATT and CDR2 is SNEGSKA (reference sequence). This CDR3 is built from 12 residues. The CDR3 DNA sequence: TGCGGTGCCCCGGACAGGGGAGAGACCCAGTACTTC. This encodes CGAPDRGETQYF.

V is TRBV6-1 and J is TRBJ2-2, with D unclear. The V gene's germline CDR1 is MNHNS and CDR2 SASEGT. V lost 6 bases, J lost 6 bases, and 11 bases lay in between. There are 13 residues in the CDR3. CDR3 in amino acids: CASSASIPGELFF. The CDR3, as DNA: TGTGCCAGCAGCGCTAGTATTCCCGGGGAGCTGTTTTTT.

This chain uses TRBV15 with TRBJ1-5, with 7 positions matching TRBD1. The germline V gene encodes CDR1 LNHNV and CDR2 YYDKDF (reference sequence). Unmatched junction bases numbered 6, after V lost 0 bases and J lost 7 bases. There are 15 residues in the CDR3. The CDR3 sequence: CATSREYRGDQPQHF. As DNA, the CDR3 is TGTGCCACCAGCAGAGAATACAGGGGTGACCAGCCCCAGCATTTT.

This clonotype was observed many times. The chain joins TRBV6-2 or TRBV6-3 to TRBJ2-3; D remains unclear. CDR1 is MNHEY and CDR2 is SVGEGT in the germline V gene. The ends were cut back, 6 bases at V and 1 base at J, with 14 bases in the middle. This CDR3 has 15 residues. CDR3 loop: CASSRPTPGTDTQYF. In nucleotides, the CDR3 is TGTGCCAGCAGCCGTCCTACCCCGGGCACAGATACGCAGTATTTT.

V gene TRBV30 combines with J gene TRBJ1-5; 9 bases are a match to TRBD1. The V gene end was trimmed by 3 bases and the J gene end by 7 bases; junction bases not matched to a gene: 4. The CDR3 length is 13 residues. Germline V gene data show CDR1 as GTSNPN and CDR2 as SVGIG (reference sequence). The CDR3 nucleotides read TGTGCCTGGAGGACACAGGGGGCCCAGCCCCAGCATTTT. Protein product: CAWRTQGAQPQHF.

This clonotype was detected only a few times. J is TRBJ1-4 and V is TRBV10-3; 7 bases are a match to TRBD1. Trimming removed 0 bases from V and 12 bases from J; junction bases left unmatched: 10. The CDR3 totals 15 residues. Germline V gene lookup returns CDR1 ENHRY and CDR2 SYGVKD. The CDR3 protein is CAISESGRGGDELFF. CDR3 nucleotide sequence: TGTGCCATCAGTGAGTCGGGACGAGGGGGCGACGAACTGTTTTTT.

This clonotype was picked up one time. A much larger clone lies one base from this, so it may be a read error. The rearrangement uses TRBV11-1 and TRBJ2-1, with D possibly being TRBD2 (6 bases). The ends were cut back, 5 bases at V and 0 bases at J, with 14 bases in the middle. Germline V gives CDR1 SGHAT, CDR2 FQDESV (reference sequence). This CDR3 comprises 16 residues. This CDR3 is CASSTRLGSSYNEQFF. CDR3 sequence (DNA): TGTGCCAGCAGCACCAGACTAGGGAGCTCCTACAATGAGCAGTTCTTC.

At least ten counts were recorded for this clonotype. This chain connects TRBV3-1 to TRBJ2-1, with 10 bases aligning to TRBD2. After removal of 3 bases from V and 1 base from J, the junction contained 3 bases not matched to a gene. The CDR3 totals 16 residues. Germline lookup yields CDR1 LGHDT and CDR2 YNNKEL (reference sequence). The CDR3 DNA sequence: TGTGCCAGCAGCCAGGCTAGCGGGAGTTCCTACAATGAGCAGTTCTTC. It yields the protein CASSQASGSSYNEQFF.

This clonotype was found many times. The V call is TRBV10-3, the J call TRBJ2-4; 11 bases are shared with TRBD2. Germline CDR1 is ENHRY and CDR2 is SYGVKD. The ends lost 0 bases at V and 0 bases at J; junction bases unmatched: 4. The CDR3 length is 18 residues. The DNA for the CDR3 is TGTGCCATCAGTGAGTCGAGCGGGACTAGCGGAGCCAAAAACATTCAGTACTTC. Residues: CAISESSGTSGAKNIQYF.

The genes are TRBV4-2 and TRBJ2-1; possible D gene TRBD2, 6 bases. Per germline, CDR1 LGHNA and CDR2 YNFKEQ. Trimming shortened V by 0 bases and J by 7 bases, and 10 bases separated the two germline ends. The CDR3 length is 14 residues. CDR3 in amino acids: CASSQDSGGNEQFF. DNA of the CDR3: TGTGCCAGCAGCCAAGATAGTGGAGGGAATGAGCAGTTCTTC.

The chain has TRBV5-1 and TRBJ1-1; tentative D call: TRBD1 (5 bases). V lost 0 bases and J lost 5, with 11 bases in between. Germline CDR1 is SGHRS and CDR2 is YFSETQ. This CDR3 region has 14 residues. CDR3 region: CASSLAGGWTEAFF. For the CDR3, the DNA is TGCGCCAGCAGCTTGGCCGGGGGATGGACTGAAGCTTTCTTT.

Many counts were recorded for this clonotype. The J gene is TRBJ1-2, the V gene TRBV30, with D tentatively TRBD1 (6 bases). The length of the CDR3 is 14 residues. CDR1 GTSNPN and CDR2 SVGIG come from the germline V gene (reference sequence). V dropped 2 bases and J dropped 4 bases, with 14 bases sitting between them. CDR3 in amino acids: CAWSPGGGIYGYTF. The CDR3 DNA is TGTGCCTGGAGTCCCGGAGGGGGAATCTATGGCTACACCTTC.

The DNA for the CDR3 is TGTGCCAGCACTCCTCGGGCAGGGCGGCCCTACGAGCAGTACTTC. Encoded protein: CASTPRAGRPYEQYF. The chain joins TRBV6-1 to TRBJ2-7; TRBD1 is a possible D gene (5 bases). CDR1 MNHNS and CDR2 SASEGT come from the germline V gene. The CDR3 has 15 amino acids. Trimming took off 7 bases at V and 2 bases at J, with 18 bases between the two ends.

This clonotype was counted ten times or more. The V and J genes are TRBV7-8 and TRBJ1-2, with D unclear. From germline, CDR1 is SGHVS and CDR2 FQNEAQ. Trimming removed 1 base at V and 4 bases at J, with 7 bases between. The CDR3 extends over 13 amino acids. Here the CDR3 reads CASSLGGFYGYTF. CDR3 bases: TGTGCCAGCAGCTTAGGAGGATTCTATGGCTACACCTTC. Supplemented by reference TRBV7-8 and TRBJ1-2, the full variable domain reads GAGVSQSPRYKVAKRGQDVALRCDPISGHVSLFWYQQALGQGPEFLTYFQNEAQLDKSGLPSDRFFAERPEGSVSTLKIQRTQQEDSAVYLCASSLGGFYGYTFGSGTRLTVV.